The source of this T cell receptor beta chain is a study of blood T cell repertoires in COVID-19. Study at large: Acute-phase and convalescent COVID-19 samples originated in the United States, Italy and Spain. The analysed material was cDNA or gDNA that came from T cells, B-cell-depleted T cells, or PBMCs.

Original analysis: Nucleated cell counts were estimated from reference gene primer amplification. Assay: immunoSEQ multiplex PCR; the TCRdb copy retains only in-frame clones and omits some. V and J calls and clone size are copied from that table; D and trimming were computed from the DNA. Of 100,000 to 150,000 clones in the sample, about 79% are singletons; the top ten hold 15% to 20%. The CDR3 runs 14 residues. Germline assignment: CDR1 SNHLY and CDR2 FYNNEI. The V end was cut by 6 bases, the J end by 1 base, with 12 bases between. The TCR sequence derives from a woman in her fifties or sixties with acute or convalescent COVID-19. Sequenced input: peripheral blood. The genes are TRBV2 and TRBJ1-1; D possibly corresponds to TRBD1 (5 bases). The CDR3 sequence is CASRRITGNTEAFF. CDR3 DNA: TGTGCCAGCAGAAGAATTACAGGGAACACTGAAGCTTTCTTT.